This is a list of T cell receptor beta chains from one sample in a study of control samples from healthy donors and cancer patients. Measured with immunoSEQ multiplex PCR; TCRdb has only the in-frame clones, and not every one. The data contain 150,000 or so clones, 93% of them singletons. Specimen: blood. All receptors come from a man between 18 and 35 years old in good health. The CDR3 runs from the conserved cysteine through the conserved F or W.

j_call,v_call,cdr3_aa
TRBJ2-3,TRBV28,CASRISFRTDTQYF
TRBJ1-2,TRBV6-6,CASSPYGQGEKDYGYTF
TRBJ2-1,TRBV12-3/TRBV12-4,CASRGVLNEQFF
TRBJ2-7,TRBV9,CASSVGDRAKQYF
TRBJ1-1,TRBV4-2,CASSHDSNRAPEAFF
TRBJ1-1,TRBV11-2,CASSIFPGQGPEGNTEAFF
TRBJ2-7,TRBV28,CASSLWGPSAASYEQYF
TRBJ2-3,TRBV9,CASSVVPSGNADTQYF
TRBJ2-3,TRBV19,CASSIGTGGSDTQYF
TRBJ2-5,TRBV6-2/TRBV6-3,CASSPPGRREETQYF
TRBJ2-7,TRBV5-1,CASSALAGTGQYEQYF
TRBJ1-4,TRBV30,CAWSGTTNEKLFF
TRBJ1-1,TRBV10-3,CATQGGGQNTEAFF